This TCR beta chain was recorded in a study of T-cell memory formation after mild COVID-19. Study-wide points: CD4+ clones that contracted lay mainly in CM and EM; CD8+ ones lay in EMRA. SARS-CoV-2 specificity was not confirmed for second-wave clones peaking on day 37.

TCRdb passed the 5' RACE reads through MiXCR, listing each CDR3 protein once. The sample yields a few hundred thousand distinct CDR3 sequences, approximately 20% seen once. To note about this clonotype: What it binds is unknown.

This CDR3 region has 12 residues. The ends were cut back, 6 bases at V and 8 bases at J, with 11 bases in the middle. The source of this sequence is a man in his late teens or twenties who had mild COVID-19 (a few samples of this study predate the infection). Cell type and time point are not known. This chain links TRBV12-3 or TRBV12-4 with TRBJ2-1; D gene uncertain. The sample taken for sequencing was PBMCs or a T cell subset sorted from them (not recorded which). The CDR3 region has the DNA TGTGCCAGCAGCTCCCGCACCGATGAGCAGTTCTTC. Its translation: CASSSRTDEQFF.